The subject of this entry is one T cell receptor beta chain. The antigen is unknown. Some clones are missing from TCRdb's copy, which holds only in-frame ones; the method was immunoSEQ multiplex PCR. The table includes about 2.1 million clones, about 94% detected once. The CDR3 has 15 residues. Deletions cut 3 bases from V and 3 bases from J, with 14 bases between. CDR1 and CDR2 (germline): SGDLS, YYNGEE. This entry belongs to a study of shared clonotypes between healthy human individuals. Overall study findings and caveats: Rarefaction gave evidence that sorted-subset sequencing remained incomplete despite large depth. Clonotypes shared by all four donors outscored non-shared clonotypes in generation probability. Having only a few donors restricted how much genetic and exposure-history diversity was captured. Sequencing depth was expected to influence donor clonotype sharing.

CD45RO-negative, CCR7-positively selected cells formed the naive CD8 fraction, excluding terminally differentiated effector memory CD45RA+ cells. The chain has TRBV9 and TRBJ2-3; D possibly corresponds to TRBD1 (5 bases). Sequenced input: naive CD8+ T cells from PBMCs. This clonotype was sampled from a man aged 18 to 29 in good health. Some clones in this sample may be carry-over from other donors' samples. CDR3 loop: CASSALWAGTDTQYF. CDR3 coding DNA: TGTGCCAGCAGCGCCCTGTGGGCAGGGACAGATACGCAGTATTTT.